The next 20 T cell receptor beta chains were all read from a single sample in a study of response to subunit inactivated influenza vaccine (dated by TCRdb to about 2018). Library generation was performed with RT-PCR. Sequencing instrument: Illumina HiSeq 2500. The public reads were run again by TCRdb, first through fastp at Q25 and then through MiXCR, and only productive beta chains were kept. Every distinct CDR3 protein forms one entry, paired with its most common genes and DNA. The sample table lists some 300,000 distinct CDR3 sequences, approximately 23% of them with a count of one. Approximately 10% of the sample goes to the ten largest clones. The source was PBMCs from blood, collected approximately 22 months after vaccination. These receptors all stem from a man between 45 and 75 years old who received an inactivated influenza vaccine. Donor details come from another sample of the same person, matched by shared clones.

This chain connects TRBV20-1 to TRBJ2-5, with TRBD2 matching 10 bases. J lost 5 bases, V lost 3 bases, and 12 bases had no gene match. Germline V gives CDR1 DFQATT, CDR2 SNEGSKA (reference sequence). The CDR3 is 16 residues long. The CDR3 loop is CSASESLAGRAETQYF. DNA of the CDR3: TGCAGTGCTAGTGAATCACTAGCGGGGCGGGCGGAGACCCAGTACTTC.

This chain links TRBV12-3 or TRBV12-4 with TRBJ2-1; D is uncertain. CDR3 length: 13 amino acids. V was cut by 3 bases and J by 7 bases, with 10 bases left in between. The CDR3 DNA is TGTGCCAGCAGTTTCTCGTCTTGGAATGAGCAGTTCTTC. This codes for CASSFSSWNEQFF.

J is TRBJ1-4 and V is TRBV6-1; the D gene is possibly TRBD1 (5 bases). The V gene's germline CDR1 is MNHNS and CDR2 SASEGT. This CDR3 region has 11 residues. The ends were cut back, 10 bases at V and 14 bases at J, with 17 bases in the middle. Written as DNA, the CDR3 is TGTGCCATCAAATTGGGGGTAAACCTGTTTTTT. Protein product: CAIKLGVNLFF.

CDR3 bases: TGCGCCAGCAGCCAAAAAGGTTTTGGAGATGAGCAGTTCTTC. Protein: CASSQKGFGDEQFF. The chain recombines TRBV4-3 with TRBJ2-1; D unclear. The germline gives CDR1 LGHNA, CDR2 YSLEER. The ends were cut back, 2 bases at V and 8 bases at J, with 13 bases in the middle. The CDR3 is 14 amino acids.

The V call is TRBV6-5, the J call TRBJ2-1, with TRBD1 matching 8 bases. The CDR3 extends over 17 amino acids. CDR1 and CDR2 from the germline V gene are MNHEY and SVGAGI. The junction had 10 bases not matched to a gene; V was cut back by 3 bases and J by 3 bases. CDR3 DNA sequence: TGTGCCAGCAGTTATATAAGACAGGGGCCCGTCTACAATGAGCAGTTCTTC. Translation: CASSYIRQGPVYNEQFF.

This clonotype was recorded many times. The chain links TRBV4-3 to TRBJ1-3, with TRBD1 identical over 7 bases. This CDR3 region has 15 residues. Per the germline V gene, CDR1 is LGHNA and CDR2 is YSLEER. J gave up 4 bases and V 4 bases, and 7 bases lay outside the gene matches. The CDR3 protein is CASSRLTGTGNTIYF. CDR3 bases: TGCGCCAGCAGCCGACTGACAGGGACGGGAAACACCATATATTTT.

The chain is built from TRBV28 and TRBJ1-5; D is unresolved. Germline assignment: CDR1 MDHEN and CDR2 SYDVKM. The germline V and J ends were trimmed by 6 bases and 6 bases, with 18 bases remaining between them. This CDR3 contains 15 residues. DNA of the CDR3: TGTGCCAGCAGCGATCCGGGCCGCATTATTCAGCCCCAGCATTTT. Its translation is CASSDPGRIIQPQHF.

The rearrangement links TRBV19 to TRBJ2-7; 10 bases match TRBD1. There are 15 residues in the CDR3. Unmatched junction bases numbered 10, after V lost 5 bases and J lost 6 bases. CDR1 is LNHDA and CDR2 is SQIVND in the germline V gene (reference sequence). The CDR3, as DNA: TGTGCCAGTAGTCGGACCTGGACAGGGGGTTTCGAGCAGTACTTC. As protein: CASSRTWTGGFEQYF.

With respect to this clonotype: This could be a read error, since a much larger clone is one nucleotide away. This sequence joins TRBV20-1 and TRBJ1-4, with D perhaps TRBD1 (5 bases). Deletions cut 1 base from V and 9 bases from J, with 15 bases between. CDR1 and CDR2 from the germline V gene are DFQATT and SNEGSKA (reference sequence). This CDR3 has 14 residues. The CDR3 DNA reads TGCAGTGCTAGAGCCCAGGGACGGAATAAAAAACTGTTTTTT. Translating gives CSARAQGRNKKLFF.

This clonotype has more than one count but fewer than ten. This chain connects TRBV27 to TRBJ1-2, with 9 bases lining up with TRBD1. Per germline, CDR1 MNHEY and CDR2 SMNVEV (reference sequence). The CDR3 is 15 amino acids. V shed 5 bases, J shed 3 bases, and the junction held 7 bases outside the gene matches. CDR3 sequence (DNA): TGTGCCAGCAGTACACTGACAGGGGGTCACTATGGCTACACCTTC. Translated, it gives CASSTLTGGHYGYTF.

In its sample, this clonotype was seen a few times. The CDR3 nucleotides are TGCAGTGCTTCCAGGGGGCCCAGGAAGACTGAAGCTTTCTTT. As protein: CSASRGPRKTEAFF. The chain recombines TRBV20-1 with TRBJ1-1, with 8 bases that match TRBD1. CDR3 length: 14 amino acids. Germline V gives CDR1 DFQATT, CDR2 SNEGSKA (reference sequence). With V trimmed by 5 bases and J by 5 bases, 10 bases remained unmatched.

This clonotype was detected only a few times. The gene calls are TRBV10-3 and TRBJ1-1; no clear D. CDR1 is ENHRY and CDR2 is SYGVKD in the germline V gene. V lost 2 bases to trimming and J lost 2 bases, with 0 bases between them. This CDR3 is 11 amino acids long. The CDR3 sequence: CAISENTEAFF. In nucleotides, the CDR3 is TGTGCCATCAGTGAGAACACTGAAGCTTTCTTT.

This clonotype was recorded a few times. The chain joins TRBV4-3 to TRBJ1-5; TRBD1 is a possible D gene (5 bases). The CDR3 totals 14 residues. CDR1 and CDR2 from the germline V gene are LGHNA and YSLEER. The ends were cut back, 0 bases at V and 4 bases at J, with 7 bases in the middle. Written as DNA, the CDR3 is TGCGCCAGCAGCCAAGAAGACAGAAATCAGCCCCAGCATTTT. Translation gives CASSQEDRNQPQHF.

In this sample, this clonotype is medium-sized. The rearrangement joins TRBV7-2 to TRBJ2-5; D call uncertain. Germline V CDR1 and CDR2: SGHTA, FQGNSA. This CDR3 comprises 14 residues. V lost 3 bases and J lost 1, with 9 bases in between. The CDR3 loop is CASSLNPFQETQYF. The CDR3 DNA sequence: TGTGCCAGCAGCTTGAACCCGTTCCAAGAGACCCAGTACTTC.

The chain has TRBV21-1 and TRBJ1-2. TRBV21-1 is labeled a pseudogene. This CDR3 is 14 amino acids long. CDR3 residues: CASPESMIPYGYTF. The CDR3 DNA follows: TGTGCCAGCCCCGAATCGATGATTCCGTATGGCTACACCTTC.

This clonotype was observed many times. This sequence joins TRBV12-3 or TRBV12-4 and TRBJ1-1; D gene uncertain. There are 13 residues in the CDR3. Trimming left V 6 bases short and J 0 bases short, with 8 bases between. The DNA of the CDR3 is TGTGCCAGCAGCCCCGTCTTGAACACTGAAGCTTTCTTT. Protein: CASSPVLNTEAFF.

V usage is TRBV5-5 and J usage is TRBJ1-1; no reliable D call. V shed 2 bases and J shed 0 bases, with 5 bases lying between them. This CDR3 has 13 residues. CDR1 and CDR2 from the germline V gene are SGHKS and YYEKEE (reference sequence). CDR3 DNA sequence: TGTGCCAGCAGCTTTCATATGAACACTGAAGCTTTCTTT. It encodes CASSFHMNTEAFF.

The J gene is TRBJ1-5, the V gene TRBV7-2; TRBD1 agrees at 8 bases. The germline gives CDR1 SGHTA, CDR2 FQGNSA. This CDR3 is 16 amino acids long. Unmatched junction bases numbered 6, after V lost 1 base and J lost 4 bases. CDR3 DNA: TGTGCCAGCAGCTTAGGAGGGACAGGTTTGAATCAGCCCCAGCATTTT. Translating gives CASSLGGTGLNQPQHF.

This clonotype was seen ten or more times. The V and J genes are TRBV28 and TRBJ1-6; the D is unclear. V was cut by 10 bases and J by 0 bases, with 7 bases left in between. The CDR3 runs to 13 residues. In germline, CDR1 is MDHEN, CDR2 SYDVKM. The CDR3 region is CATQASYNSPLHF. CDR3 nucleotide sequence: TGTGCCACCCAGGCCTCCTATAATTCACCCCTCCACTTT.

This clonotype was seen at least ten times. This rearrangement joins TRBV5-1 to TRBJ1-4; no clear D gene. The CDR3 has 15 residues. Trimming stripped 1 base from V and 4 bases from J, with 11 bases between. Germline CDR1 and CDR2: SGHRS and YFSETQ. The CDR3 coding sequence is TGCGCCAGCAGCTTGAACCGGGAAATTAATGAAAAACTGTTTTTT. This sequence encodes CASSLNREINEKLFF. The whole variable domain, remainder taken from reference TRBV5-1 and TRBJ1-4, is KAGVTQTPRYLIKTRGQQVTLSCSPISGHRSVSWYQQTPGQGLQFLFEYFSETQRNKGNFPGRFSGRQFSNSRSEMNVSTLELGDSALYLCASSLNREINEKLFFGSGTQLSVL.